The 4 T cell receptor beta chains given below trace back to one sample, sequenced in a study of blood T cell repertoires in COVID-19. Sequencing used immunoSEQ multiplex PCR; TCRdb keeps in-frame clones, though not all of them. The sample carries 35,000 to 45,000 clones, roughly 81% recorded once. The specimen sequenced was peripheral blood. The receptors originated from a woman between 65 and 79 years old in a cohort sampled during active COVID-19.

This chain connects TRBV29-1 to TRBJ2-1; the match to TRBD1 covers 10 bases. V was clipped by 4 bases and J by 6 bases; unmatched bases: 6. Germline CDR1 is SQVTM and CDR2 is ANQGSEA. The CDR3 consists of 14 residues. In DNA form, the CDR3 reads TGCAGCGTTGGCGGGACAGGGGTTACCAATGAGCAGTTCTTC. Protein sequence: CSVGGTGVTNEQFF.

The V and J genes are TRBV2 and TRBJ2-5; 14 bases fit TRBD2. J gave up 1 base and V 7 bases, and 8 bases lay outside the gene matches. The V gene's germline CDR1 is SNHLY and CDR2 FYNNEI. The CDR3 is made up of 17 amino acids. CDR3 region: CASMVGLAGGTQETQYF. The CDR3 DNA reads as TGTGCCAGCATGGTCGGACTAGCGGGAGGCACCCAAGAGACCCAGTACTTC.

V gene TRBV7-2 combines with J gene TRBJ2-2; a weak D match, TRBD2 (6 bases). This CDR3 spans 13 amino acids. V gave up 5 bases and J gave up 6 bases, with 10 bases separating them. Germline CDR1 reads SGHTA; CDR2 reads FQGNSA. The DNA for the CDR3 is TGTGCCAGCAGCCTCCCGGGGGCCGGGGAGCTGTTTTTT. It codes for CASSLPGAGELFF. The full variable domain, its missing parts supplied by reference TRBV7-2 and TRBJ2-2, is GAGVSQSPSNKVTEKGKDVELRCDPISGHTALYWYRQSLGQGLEFLIYFQGNSAPDKSGLPSDRFSAERTGGSVSTLTIQRTQQEDSAVYLCASSLPGAGELFFGEGSRLTVL.

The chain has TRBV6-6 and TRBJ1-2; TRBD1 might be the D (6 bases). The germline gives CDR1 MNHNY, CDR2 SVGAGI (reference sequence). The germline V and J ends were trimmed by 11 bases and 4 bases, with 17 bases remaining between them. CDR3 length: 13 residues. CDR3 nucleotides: TGTGCCGGTAAACGGACAGTCCCCTATGGCTACACCTTC. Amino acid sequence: CAGKRTVPYGYTF.